This passage covers 19 T cell receptor beta chains from one sample sequenced in a study of Ad26.COV2.S vaccination and SARS-CoV-2 variants. Treatment meaning: around 19 received Ad26.COV2.S at low or high dose, single or two shots; 5 received placebo; per-sample allocation not given. Day 63 following the first vaccine or placebo injection was when the samples were taken. Libraries were prepared by immunoSEQ multiplex PCR; TCRdb keeps only in-frame clonotypes and omits some of them. The data show 400,000 to 500,000 clones, roughly 88% seen once. The material sequenced was peripheral blood, taken in a trial of Ad26.COV2.S vaccine versus placebo. Every receptor here comes from a person aged 18-65 years who received the Ad26.COV2.S COVID-19 vaccine or a placebo.

The CDR3: CASSLSRQGAKNIQYF. CDR3 in DNA: TGTGCCAGCAGTTTATCGCGACAGGGGGCCAAAAACATTCAGTACTTC. The J gene is TRBJ2-4, the V gene TRBV27, with 8 bases matching TRBD1. The germline V gene encodes CDR1 MNHEY and CDR2 SMNVEV (reference sequence). The V and J ends lost 0 bases and 1 base, in that order; junction bases with no gene match: 2. The CDR3 has 16 amino acids.

The V gene is TRBV5-1, the J gene TRBJ2-3, with D tentatively TRBD1 (5 bases). Germline V lookup: CDR1 SGHRS, CDR2 YFSETQ. V gave up 2 bases and J gave up 1 base, with 8 bases separating them. This CDR3 spans 14 amino acids. The CDR3 DNA sequence: TGCGCCAGCAGCTTTCAGGGTGGCACAGATACGCAGTATTTT. This sequence encodes CASSFQGGTDTQYF.

This chain joins TRBV14 and TRBJ1-2; the D is unclear. The CDR3 contains 14 residues. V lost 4 bases and J 4 bases, leaving 13 bases between the germline ends. Per germline, CDR1 SGHDN and CDR2 FVKESK. Written as DNA, the CDR3 is TGTGCCAGCAGCCCCGCCCAGGTGATCTATGGCTACACCTTC. This encodes CASSPAQVIYGYTF. Variable domain in full (rest from reference TRBV14 and TRBJ1-2): EAGVTQFPSHSVIEKGQTVTLRCDPISGHDNLYWYRRVMGKEIKFLLHFVKESKQDESGMPNNRFLAERTGGTYSTLKVQPAELEDSGVYFCASSPAQVIYGYTFGSGTRLTVV.

The chain recombines TRBV7-6 with TRBJ2-5; the D gene is possibly TRBD2 (6 bases). This CDR3 has 17 residues. Deletions cut 0 bases from V and 4 bases from J, with 18 bases between. Germline loops: CDR1 SGHVS, CDR2 FNYEAQ. The chain's CDR3 is CASSLAPNSGEAETQYF. DNA for the CDR3: TGTGCCAGCAGCTTAGCACCCAATTCCGGGGAGGCAGAGACCCAGTACTTC. The complete variable domain, with remaining parts taken from reference TRBV7-6 and TRBJ2-5, reads GAGVSQSPRYKVTKRGQDVALRCDPISGHVSLYWYRQALGQGPEFLTYFNYEAQQDKSGLPNDRFSAERPEGSISTLTIQRTEQRDSAMYRCASSLAPNSGEAETQYFGPGTRLLVL.

Details on this clone: This sample includes further DNA sequences coding for the same CDR3. CDR3 sequence reads: CASSSGASYEQYF. The CDR3 coding sequence is TGTGCCAGCAGTAGTGGGGCTAGCTACGAGCAGTACTTC. The chain employs TRBV27 and TRBJ2-7; D perhaps matches TRBD1 (5 bases). This CDR3 has 13 residues. Germline CDR1 reads MNHEY; CDR2 reads SMNVEV (reference sequence). Trimming removed 5 bases at V and 3 bases at J, with 11 bases between.

The chain is built from TRBV9 and TRBJ2-5, with 13 bases that match TRBD2. There are 18 residues in the CDR3. The V gene end was trimmed by 3 bases and the J gene end by 4 bases; junction bases not matched to a gene: 12. Looked up from germline, CDR1 is SGDLS and CDR2 is YYNGEE. For the CDR3, the DNA is TGTGCCAGCAGCGCCCCGGGACTAGCGGGGAGTGCCGGAGAGACCCAGTACTTC. The encoded protein is CASSAPGLAGSAGETQYF.

This clone was counted once. V is TRBV6-6 and J is TRBJ1-1, with 7 bases matching TRBD1. The CDR3 is 14 amino acids. The germline V gene has CDR1 MNHNY and CDR2 SVGAGI (reference sequence). With V trimmed by 0 bases and J by 5 bases, 3 bases remained unmatched. CDR3 coding DNA: TGTGCCAGCAGTTACTCTACAGGGGTGACTGAAGCTTTCTTT. Amino acid sequence: CASSYSTGVTEAFF.

The chain carries TRBV7-9 and TRBJ2-5; 7 bases align to TRBD2. CDR3 length equals 14 residues. V was clipped by 5 bases and J by 5 bases; unmatched bases: 8. Germline assignment: CDR1 SEHNR and CDR2 FQNEAQ (reference sequence). CDR3 nucleotides: TGTGCCAGCAGCCCCCCGGAGACTAGCGAGACCCAGTACTTC. Residues: CASSPPETSETQYF.

In DNA, the CDR3 is TGTGCCAGCAGTGAAGTAACTACAGCCCAAGAGACCCAGTACTTC. It translates to CASSEVTTAQETQYF. This chain links TRBV6-1 with TRBJ2-5, with unresolved D. Germline V gives CDR1 MNHNS, CDR2 SASEGT. The CDR3 runs 15 residues. V was clipped by 1 base and J by 1 base, with 10 bases between them.

CDR3 loop: CASSLTGKDYEQYF. CDR3 DNA sequence: TGTGCCAGTAGTCTTACAGGGAAAGACTACGAGCAGTACTTC. The chain is built from TRBV19 and TRBJ2-7, with a weak D call TRBD1 (6 bases). Germline values: CDR1 LNHDA, CDR2 SQIVND (reference sequence). The CDR3 runs 14 residues. The V gene lost 5 bases and the J gene lost 3 bases, with 14 bases spanning the gap.

The rearrangement uses TRBV9 and TRBJ1-1; D unclear. The germline gives CDR1 SGDLS, CDR2 YYNGEE. The V and J ends lost 3 bases and 1 base respectively, with 10 bases between them. The CDR3 is made up of 14 amino acids. DNA for the CDR3: TGTGCCAGCAGCGGCTATTTAGCGAACACTGAAGCTTTCTTT. Its translation is CASSGYLANTEAFF.

The rearrangement uses TRBV5-6 and TRBJ2-5, with D hard to call. V dropped 0 bases and J dropped 4 bases, with 7 bases sitting between them. CDR3 length: 13 residues. Germline values: CDR1 SGHDT, CDR2 YYEEEE. DNA for the CDR3: TGTGCCAGCAGCTTGGCGGCTAGAGAGACCCAGTACTTC. It encodes CASSLAARETQYF. The variable domain in full, completed from reference TRBV5-6 and TRBJ2-5, reads DAGVTQSPTHLIKTRGQQVTLRCSPKSGHDTVSWYQQALGQGPQFIFQYYEEEERQRGNFPDRFSGHQFPNYSSELNVNALLLGDSALYLCASSLAARETQYFGPGTRLLVL.

This clone was seen only once. The rearrangement links TRBV2 to TRBJ2-3, with D possibly called TRBD1 or TRBD2 (5 bases each). Germline loops: CDR1 SNHLY, CDR2 FYNNEI. The V gene lost 4 bases and the J gene lost 14 bases, with 10 bases spanning the gap. This CDR3 spans 10 amino acids. The CDR3 DNA sequence: TGTGCCAGCAGTGGGGGGAACCCGTATTTT. It translates to CASSGGNPYF.

The genes are TRBV11-2 and TRBJ2-2; D is unresolved. V was pared by 1 base and J by 6 bases, with 15 bases between. The V gene's germline CDR1 is SGHAT and CDR2 FQNNGV. The CDR3 contains 16 residues. The CDR3 DNA is TGTGCCAGCAGCTTAGCTCACCGAACCCTCTCCGGGGAGCTGTTTTTT. Protein product: CASSLAHRTLSGELFF. The full variable domain, completed using reference TRBV11-2 and TRBJ2-2, is EAGVAQSPRYKIIEKRQSVAFWCNPISGHATLYWYQQILGQGPKLLIQFQNNGVVDDSQLPKDRFSAERLKGVDSTLKIQPAKLEDSAVYLCASSLAHRTLSGELFFGEGSRLTVL.

V and J are TRBV24-1 and TRBJ2-5; tentatively, D is TRBD1 (6 bases). Per germline, CDR1 KGHDR and CDR2 SFDVKD. Trimming removed 4 bases from V and 3 bases from J, with 11 bases in between. The CDR3 is made up of 14 amino acids. The CDR3 region is CATSDRTVKETQYF. The CDR3 bases are TGTGCCACCAGTGACCGGACAGTTAAAGAGACCCAGTACTTC.

V and J are TRBV25-1 and TRBJ2-1; 7 bases agree with TRBD1. The ends lost 8 bases at V and 6 bases at J; junction bases unmatched: 10. The CDR3 has 14 amino acids. The germline gives CDR1 MGHDK, CDR2 SYGVNS. In DNA form, the CDR3 reads TGTGCCAGCTCTTCTCCGGGACAGAGCAATGAGCAGTTCTTC. Protein: CASSSPGQSNEQFF.

This rearrangement joins TRBV3-1 (or the pseudogene TRBV3-2) to TRBJ2-7, with D perhaps assigned TRBD1 or TRBD2 (5 bases each). The CDR3 sequence is 14 residues long. Germline V gene data show CDR1 as LGHDT and CDR2 as YNNKEL (reference sequence). Trimming took off 4 bases at V and 6 bases at J, with 16 bases between the two ends. CDR3 residues: CASSPVRGAGEQYF. In DNA form, the CDR3 reads TGTGCCAGCAGCCCCGTGAGAGGGGCGGGCGAGCAGTACTTC.

The V and J genes are TRBV2 and TRBJ2-3; D is possibly TRBD1 or TRBD2 (5 bases each). Trimming removed 4 bases from V and 2 bases from J, with 13 bases in between. CDR1 SNHLY and CDR2 FYNNEI come from the germline V gene. The CDR3 covers 15 residues. CDR3 region: CASSVPGPATDTQYF. The CDR3 nucleotides read TGTGCCAGCAGTGTTCCGGGACCAGCCACAGATACGCAGTATTTT. Full variable domain (outside the CDR3, taken from reference TRBV2 and TRBJ2-3): EPEVTQTPSHQVTQMGQEVILRCVPISNHLYFYWYRQILGQKVEFLVSFYNNEISEKSEIFDDQFSVERPDGSNFTLKIRSTKLEDSAMYFCASSVPGPATDTQYFGPGTRLTVL.

The rearrangement joins TRBV6-2 or TRBV6-3 to TRBJ2-3; D uncertain. Germline loops: CDR1 MNHEY, CDR2 SVGEGT. This CDR3 has 11 amino acids. The V end was cut by 6 bases, the J end by 10 bases, with 11 bases between. This CDR3 reads CASSLGPAQYF. The CDR3 coding sequence is TGTGCCAGCAGCCTCGGGCCCGCGCAGTATTTT.